The 24 T cell receptor beta chains presented below share a single source sample, sequenced in a study of breast tumors, draining lymph nodes, adjacent tissues. The lymph nodes were axillary draining lymph nodes from breast cancer patients. TCRdb ran MiXCR on the multiplex PCR reads and lists one entry per CDR3 protein. Among about 170,000 distinct CDR3 sequences listed, roughly 35% were seen once. Sequenced material: axillary lymph node tissue. The receptors come from a female donor with breast cancer. Some clones in this sample may be carry-over from other donors' samples.

Ten or more counts support this clonotype. This chain uses TRBV29-1 with TRBJ1-3, with unresolved D. CDR3 length: 16 amino acids. V dropped 0 bases and J dropped 4 bases, with 16 bases sitting between them. Looked up from germline, CDR1 is SQVTM and CDR2 is ANQGSEA. CDR3 DNA: TGCAGCGTTGAAGACCTACTAGCCGGTACAGGAAACACCATATATTTT. Translating gives CSVEDLLAGTGNTIYF.

At least ten counts were recorded for this clonotype. This chain connects TRBV29-1 to TRBJ1-5, with a possible D match to TRBD1 (5 bases). The germline V gene has CDR1 SQVTM and CDR2 ANQGSEA. Trimming took 4 bases from V and 0 from J, leaving 19 bases between them. The CDR3 spans 17 residues. The CDR3 bases are TGCAGCGTTGGGTCGCCCGGGACTGGGGGTAGCAATCAGCCCCAGCATTTT. The encoded protein is CSVGSPGTGGSNQPQHF.

The table lists this clonotype with a few counts. A much bigger clone sits one base away, suggesting this may be a read error. This chain uses TRBV5-8 with TRBJ1-2; tentative D call: TRBD1 (5 bases). Trimming shortened V by 4 bases and J by 5 bases, and 15 bases separated the two germline ends. The germline gives CDR1 SGHTS, CDR2 YDEGEE. This CDR3 contains 14 residues. CDR3 in amino acids: CASSPETADYGYTF. For the CDR3, the DNA is TGTGCCAGCAGCCCTGAGACAGCCGATTATGGCTACACCTTC.

This chain uses TRBV29-1 with TRBJ2-7; perhaps TRBD2 as D (5 bases). The V end lost 1 base, the J end lost 2 bases, and 18 bases lay between the germline ends. The CDR3 totals 16 residues. In germline, CDR1 is SQVTM, CDR2 ANQGSEA. The CDR3: CSVEVRSGESPYEQYF. CDR3 DNA: TGCAGCGTTGAAGTCAGAAGTGGGGAGTCCCCCTACGAGCAGTACTTC.

There are many counts of this clonotype. It may be a read error: a sequence one base away is much more abundant. The V gene is TRBV20-1, the J gene TRBJ1-5; TRBD1 might be the D (5 bases). The V gene's germline CDR1 is DFQATT and CDR2 SNEGSKA (reference sequence). This CDR3 comprises 14 residues. CDR3 sequence: CSARSGSSNPPQHF. For the CDR3, the DNA is TGCAGTGCTAGGTCAGGGTCGAGCAATCCGCCCCAGCATTTT.

The chain uses TRBV14 and TRBJ2-3, with unresolved D. There are 14 residues in the CDR3. Trimming stripped 0 bases from V and 6 bases from J, with 10 bases between. Germline-derived CDR1 and CDR2 are SGHDN and FVKESK. The CDR3 sequence: CASSQEGIVDTQYF. The CDR3 region has the DNA TGTGCCAGCAGCCAAGAAGGTATAGTCGATACGCAGTATTTT.

In its sample, this clonotype was seen many times. This sequence may be a read error, since a much larger clone differs from it by one base. The chain carries TRBV7-2 and TRBJ1-2, with D unresolved. Germline V lookup: CDR1 SGHTA, CDR2 FQGNSA. The CDR3 spans 15 residues. CDR3 bases: TGTGCCAGCAGCGCCCCTTCGGGAGCAACGAGAGGCTACCCCTTC. Residues: CASSAPSGATRGYPF. The full variable domain, in which reference TRBV7-2 and TRBJ1-2 provide the parts outside the CDR3, is GAGVSQSPSNKVTEKGKDVELRCDPISGHTALYWYRQSLGQGLEFLIYFQGNSAPDKSGLPSDRFSAERTGGSVSTLTIQRTQQEDSAVYLCASSAPSGATRGYPFGSGTRLTVV.

This clonotype was counted ten times or more. The genes are TRBV20-1 and TRBJ1-2, with D maybe TRBD1 (6 bases). CDR3 length: 13 amino acids. V lost 6 bases and J 0 bases, leaving 11 bases between the germline ends. The germline V gene has CDR1 DFQATT and CDR2 SNEGSKA (reference sequence). This CDR3 reads CSAPGHSNYGYTF. DNA of the CDR3: TGCAGTGCCCCGGGACATTCTAACTATGGCTACACCTTC.

This clonotype has a handful of counts. Being one base from a much bigger clone, this may be a read error. The chain links TRBV4-1 to TRBJ2-1; 7 positions agree with TRBD1. CDR1 is MGHRA, CDR2 YSYEKL, per germline. The CDR3 is 17 residues long. The V segment lost 2 bases and the J segment 8 bases; nucleotides outside the gene matches: 15. The CDR3 sequence: CASSQSPYSGQMDEQFF. The CDR3 coding sequence is TGCGCCAGCAGCCAATCACCTTATTCGGGACAGATGGATGAGCAGTTCTTC.

This clonotype was observed many times. The rearrangement uses TRBV15 and TRBJ2-7, with 7 bases fitting TRBD1. The CDR3 loop spans 14 amino acids. The ends lost 5 bases at V and 2 bases at J; junction bases unmatched: 6. Germline loops: CDR1 LNHNV, CDR2 YYDKDF (reference sequence). CDR3 DNA sequence: TGTGCCACCAGCGAGGACAGGCAAACCTACGAGCAGTACTTC. Its translation is CATSEDRQTYEQYF.

Many counts were recorded for this clonotype. A much larger clone lies one base from this, so it may be a read error. The chain recombines TRBV12-3 or TRBV12-4 with TRBJ2-7; a weak D match, TRBD1 (7 bases). V lost 3 bases and J lost 6, with 15 bases in between. This CDR3 spans 14 amino acids. The CDR3 nucleotides are TGTGCCAGCAGTTTCGGTCCAGGGGGGAGCGAGCAGTACTTC. It translates to CASSFGPGGSEQYF.

Concerning this clonotype: A much larger clone differs from this one at a single base, so this may be a read error. The gene calls are TRBV3-2 and TRBJ1-5; the table names TRBD1, a call not compared with the DNA. TRBV3-2 is an annotated pseudogene. This CDR3 is built from 16 residues. The CDR3 bases are TGTGCCAGCAGCCACCCCTGGGGGGGTAGCAATCAGCTCCAGCATTTT. It codes for CASSHPWGGSNQLQHF.

This chain uses TRBV28 with TRBJ2-1; D perhaps matches TRBD1 (6 bases). This CDR3 is 16 amino acids long. CDR1 MDHEN and CDR2 SYDVKM come from the germline V gene. Trimming took 2 bases from V and 3 from J, leaving 14 bases between them. CDR3 residues: CASSLRRTVRYNEQFF. In nucleotides, the CDR3 is TGTGCCAGCAGTTTAAGGAGGACAGTACGCTACAATGAGCAGTTCTTC.

This clonotype appeared a few times. A much larger clone differs from this one at a single base, so this may be a read error. V is TRBV20-1 and J is TRBJ2-1; D ambiguous. Per germline, CDR1 DFQATT and CDR2 SNEGSKA (reference sequence). CDR3 length: 14 residues. CDR3 sequence: CSAPGDPNYTEQFF. The CDR3 nucleotides are TGCAGTGCTCCCGGCGATCCGAATTACACTGAGCAGTTCTTC.

At least ten counts were recorded for this clonotype. The chain is built from TRBV7-2 and TRBJ2-2; 12 nucleotides match TRBD2. In germline, CDR1 is SGHTA, CDR2 FQGNSA. Trimming took 4 bases from V and 0 from J; bases not matched to a gene: 6. The CDR3 sequence is 18 residues long. This CDR3 is CASSSRLAGVSNTGELFF. The CDR3 DNA is TGTGCCAGCAGCTCTAGACTAGCGGGAGTCTCGAACACCGGGGAGCTGTTTTTT. The complete variable domain, with remaining parts taken from reference TRBV7-2 and TRBJ2-2, reads GAGVSQSPSNKVTEKGKDVELRCDPISGHTALYWYRQSLGQGLEFLIYFQGNSAPDKSGLPSDRFSAERTGGSVSTLTIQRTQQEDSAVYLCASSSRLAGVSNTGELFFGEGSRLTVL.

This clonotype has only a few counts. V gene TRBV9 combines with J gene TRBJ1-1, with D tentatively TRBD1 (5 bases). The CDR3 runs to 15 residues. Trimming took off 2 bases at V and 1 base at J, with 12 bases between the two ends. Germline loops: CDR1 SGDLS, CDR2 YYNGEE. In DNA, the CDR3 is TGTGCCAGCAGCGTGAGCAGGGACCCGAACACTGAAGCTTTCTTT. It is translated as CASSVSRDPNTEAFF. Looking up the rest from reference TRBV9 and TRBJ1-1 gives the full variable domain: DSGVTQTPKHLITATGQRVTLRCSPRSGDLSVYWYQQSLDQGLQFLIQYYNGEERAKGNILERFSAQQFPDLHSELNLSSLELGDSALYFCASSVSRDPNTEAFFGQGTRLTVV.

This clonotype came up many times. In DNA, the CDR3 is TGCGCCAGCAGCTTGGTCAGCGGGAGTCCCACCGGGGAGCTGTTTTTT. Protein sequence: CASSLVSGSPTGELFF. The chain uses TRBV5-1 and TRBJ2-2; 8 bases are shared with TRBD2. CDR3 length: 16 amino acids. The germline V gene encodes CDR1 SGHRS and CDR2 YFSETQ. The trim removed 0 bases at V and 4 bases at J, leaving 5 bases unmatched.

This clonotype was counted many times. The CDR3 nucleotides read TGTGCCAGTAGGGGACAGGGGGAGGCCGAGCAGTACTTC. It translates to CASRGQGEAEQYF. The gene calls are TRBV19 and TRBJ2-7; 11 positions match TRBD1. V lost 6 bases, J lost 6 bases, and 4 bases stayed unmatched. Germline V gives CDR1 LNHDA, CDR2 SQIVND (reference sequence). The CDR3 runs to 13 residues.

The sample holds many counts of this clonotype. The chain joins TRBV18 to TRBJ2-3; D call uncertain. The V and J ends lost 4 bases and 3 bases respectively, with 5 bases between them. The CDR3 is 12 amino acids. Germline loops: CDR1 KGHSH, CDR2 LQKENI. The CDR3 protein is CASSLKTDTQYF. CDR3 sequence (DNA): TGTGCCAGCTCACTCAAGACAGATACGCAGTATTTT.

This clonotype was recorded many times. The chain recombines TRBV20-1 with TRBJ2-7, with D unresolved. The CDR3 sequence is 14 residues long. The V gene's germline CDR1 is DFQATT and CDR2 SNEGSKA (reference sequence). The ends were cut back, 6 bases at V and 4 bases at J, with 19 bases in the middle. For the CDR3, the DNA is TGCAGTGCCCCCGGGCCCCTTGGGTTATACGAGCAGTACTTC. Encoded protein: CSAPGPLGLYEQYF.

In its sample, this clonotype was seen many times. A read error may be the cause here, since a much bigger clone is one base away. The DNA for the CDR3 is TGCAGCGTAGGTGCAGCGCGAGAGACCCAGTACTTC. This codes for CSVGAARETQYF. This chain uses TRBV29-1 with TRBJ2-5; D not resolved. CDR1 is SQVTM, CDR2 ANQGSEA, per germline. The V and J ends lost 6 bases and 4 bases respectively, with 12 bases between them. The CDR3 totals 12 residues.

The rearrangement joins TRBV2 to TRBJ2-7, with D unclear. CDR3 length: 14 residues. Trimming removed 9 bases at V and 2 bases at J, with 17 bases between. Germline CDR1 SNHLY, CDR2 FYNNEI. Here the CDR3 DNA reads TGTGCCAGTCGCCATGGAGACATTCCCTACGAGCAGTACTTC. The encoded protein is CASRHGDIPYEQYF.

The chain recombines TRBV30 with TRBJ2-2, with TRBD2 identical over 10 bases. V lost 3 bases, J lost 5 bases, and 9 bases stayed unmatched. This CDR3 region has 16 residues. CDR1 is GTSNPN, CDR2 SVGIG, per germline (reference sequence). The CDR3 region has the DNA TGTGCCTGGAGGGGACCAGCGGGGGGGCAGACCGGGGAGCTGTTTTTT. It codes for CAWRGPAGGQTGELFF.

This clonotype occurred many times. The V call is TRBV12-5, the J call TRBJ2-1, with D possibly called TRBD1 or TRBD2 (6 bases each). The CDR3 spans 15 residues. The germline V and J ends were trimmed by 8 bases and 0 bases, with 14 bases remaining between them. Germline V gene data show CDR1 as LGHNT and CDR2 as FRNRAP. As DNA, the CDR3 is TGTGCTAGTTCGAGGGGGGAGCCCTCCTACAATGAGCAGTTCTTC. Its protein product is CASSRGEPSYNEQFF.